These 15 T cell receptor beta chains were all obtained from the same sample, sequenced in a study of blood T cells in healthy people across ages. Using a J-beta primer mix together with a sample-barcoded 5' primer, a second PCR was run for about 6 to 12 cycles. Each CDR3 protein gets one entry after TCRdb re-called the 5' RACE reads with MiXCR. The sample consists of 540,000 or so distinct CDR3 sequences, roughly 48% of them appearing once. Input material: blood. All receptors derive from a man of 80 years or more in good health.

This clonotype has at least ten counts. This chain links TRBV7-9 with TRBJ2-7; D perhaps matches TRBD1 (6 bases). V was clipped by 1 base and J by 0 bases, with 19 bases between them. The CDR3 is 18 amino acids. Germline-derived CDR1 and CDR2 are SEHNR and FQNEAQ (reference sequence). CDR3 loop: CASSLVGGDRTDSYEQYF. DNA for the CDR3: TGTGCCAGCAGCTTAGTCGGAGGAGACAGGACCGACTCCTACGAGCAGTACTTC.

This rearrangement joins TRBV6-2 or TRBV6-3 to TRBJ2-4, with D possibly TRBD2 on 6 matching bases. Trimming cost V 2 bases and J 13 bases, with 21 bases left between them. Germline V gene sequence: CDR1 MNHEY, CDR2 SVGEGT. This CDR3 has 15 amino acids. CDR3 sequence: CASSYRDWVRREQYF. As DNA, the CDR3 is TGTGCCAGCAGTTACAGGGACTGGGTGAGAAGGGAGCAGTACTTC.

This sequence joins TRBV3-1 and TRBJ1-1; TRBD1 aligns across 8 bases. V lost 4 bases, J lost 5 bases, and 9 bases stayed unmatched. Germline CDR1 and CDR2: LGHDT and YNNKEL (reference sequence). The CDR3 is made up of 15 amino acids. CDR3 DNA: TGTGCCAGCAGCCTACAGGGGGGTCAGGGGACTGAAGCTTTCTTT. This codes for CASSLQGGQGTEAFF.

With regard to this clonotype: A much more abundant neighbour one base away suggests this may be a read error. The chain combines TRBV6-5 with TRBJ1-1; tentative D call: TRBD1 (5 bases). The CDR3 is 13 residues long. The V gene lost 5 bases and the J gene lost 5 bases, with 12 bases spanning the gap. The germline V gene encodes CDR1 MNHEY and CDR2 SVGAGI. This chain's CDR3 is CASSDAGGTEAFF. Here the CDR3 DNA reads TGTGCCAGCAGTGACGCCGGGGGAACTGAAGCTTTCTTT.

On this clonotype: This CDR3 is missing its conserved last phenylalanine or tryptophan, likely due to a read error. J is TRBJ2-3 and V is TRBV12-3 or TRBV12-4, with 7 bases identical to TRBD2. The CDR3 runs to 16 residues. V lost 4 bases to trimming and J lost 2 bases; unmatched junction nucleotides: 9. CDR3 region: CASSSPAGELTDTQYS. The CDR3 DNA reads as TGTGCCAGCAGTTCCCCGGCGGGAGAGCTCACAGATACGCAGTATTCT.

This clonotype was seen only a few times. This chain links TRBV7-9 with TRBJ2-5; 7 bases line up with TRBD2. The J call may be in error: the DNA end matches TRBJ2-7 better. The CDR3 length is 15 residues. Germline V CDR1 and CDR2: SEHNR, FQNEAQ (reference sequence). In nucleotides, the CDR3 is TGTGCCAGCAGCTTACAAGGTGGGAGGGCCGCCGAGCAGTACTTC. This gives the protein CASSLQGGRAAEQYF.

This clonotype came up once. This sequence may be a read error, since a much larger clone differs from it by one base. This sequence joins TRBV20-1 and TRBJ2-1, with D unclear. The CDR3 sequence is 14 residues long. From germline, CDR1 is DFQATT and CDR2 SNEGSKA (reference sequence). In DNA, the CDR3 is TGCAGTGCTAGAGGCGGAAGCTCCTACAATGGGCAGTTCTTC. Protein: CSARGGSSYNGQFF.

The V and J genes are TRBV7-2 and TRBJ2-1, with D possibly matching TRBD2 (6 bases). CDR3 length: 15 residues. Trimming removed 3 bases at V and 0 bases at J, with 9 bases between. Germline assignment: CDR1 SGHTA and CDR2 FQGNSA. CDR3 residues: CASSFASASYNEQFF. CDR3 nucleotides: TGTGCCAGCAGCTTTGCTAGCGCCTCCTACAATGAGCAGTTCTTC.

Worth noting for this clonotype: Relative to the germline gene, one junction end is altered; a read error may explain this. The V and J genes are TRBV20-1 and TRBJ2-7, with 8 positions matching TRBD1. Germline assignment: CDR1 DFQATT and CDR2 SNEGSKA (reference sequence). This CDR3 contains 17 residues. This CDR3 reads CSARQPGYSGGPYERYF. The CDR3 DNA follows: TGCAGTGCTAGACAGCCAGGTTACTCAGGGGGCCCCTACGAGCGGTACTTC.

In its sample, this clonotype was seen a few times. The chain joins TRBV27 to TRBJ1-6; no clear D gene. Deletions cut 2 bases from V and 7 bases from J, with 9 bases between. There are 14 residues in the CDR3. The germline V gene encodes CDR1 MNHEY and CDR2 SMNVEV (reference sequence). As DNA, the CDR3 is TGTGCCAGCAGTTTAAGAGCCAGGAATTCACCCCTCCACTTT. Its protein product is CASSLRARNSPLHF.

V and J are TRBV20-1 and TRBJ1-4; D is possibly TRBD1 (5 bases). Trimming shortened V by 0 bases and J by 2 bases, and 13 bases separated the two germline ends. This CDR3 is 16 amino acids long. The germline CDR1 and CDR2 sequences are DFQATT and SNEGSKA (reference sequence). The CDR3 DNA reads TGCAGTGCTAGAGATAGGCCAGGGCCTACTAATGAAAAACTGTTTTTT. Its translation is CSARDRPGPTNEKLFF.

The chain employs TRBV12-3 or TRBV12-4 and TRBJ2-1, with 7 bases lining up with TRBD1. V lost 7 bases and J lost 10; bases outside the gene matches: 16. The CDR3 runs to 15 residues. CDR3 amino acids: CASTSGDTTGNEQFF. For the CDR3, the DNA is TGTGCCAGCACCTCAGGGGATACGACAGGGAACGAGCAGTTCTTC.

In its sample, this clonotype was seen a few times. The genes are TRBV7-2 and TRBJ2-7; TRBD2 matches at 7 bases. Germline V gene lookup returns CDR1 SGHTA and CDR2 FQGNSA. Unmatched junction bases numbered 10, after V lost 1 base and J lost 4 bases. CDR3 length: 16 residues. The CDR3 sequence: CASSLGGRRLAYEQYF. Written as DNA, the CDR3 is TGTGCCAGCAGCTTAGGGGGCCGACGACTAGCTTACGAGCAGTACTTC.

Only a few counts were recorded for this clonotype. This chain's CDR3 is CASRASSGTGNEKLFF. CDR3 coding DNA: TGTGCCAGCAGGGCATCTTCCGGGACAGGGAACGAAAAACTGTTTTTT. This chain uses TRBV6-5 with TRBJ1-4, with 9 bases lining up with TRBD1. CDR1 and CDR2 from the germline V gene are MNHEY and SVGAGI. After removal of 6 bases from V and 8 bases from J, the junction contained 13 bases not matched to a gene. CDR3 length: 16 residues.

V is TRBV20-1 and J is TRBJ2-1, with 10 bases identical to TRBD1. Germline V CDR1 and CDR2: DFQATT, SNEGSKA (reference sequence). V shed 6 bases and J 9 bases; nucleotides not matched to a gene: 14. The CDR3 totals 15 residues. Here the CDR3 reads CSAFSARQGAGEQFF. The CDR3 DNA reads TGCAGTGCCTTCTCTGCGAGACAGGGGGCAGGTGAGCAGTTCTTC.